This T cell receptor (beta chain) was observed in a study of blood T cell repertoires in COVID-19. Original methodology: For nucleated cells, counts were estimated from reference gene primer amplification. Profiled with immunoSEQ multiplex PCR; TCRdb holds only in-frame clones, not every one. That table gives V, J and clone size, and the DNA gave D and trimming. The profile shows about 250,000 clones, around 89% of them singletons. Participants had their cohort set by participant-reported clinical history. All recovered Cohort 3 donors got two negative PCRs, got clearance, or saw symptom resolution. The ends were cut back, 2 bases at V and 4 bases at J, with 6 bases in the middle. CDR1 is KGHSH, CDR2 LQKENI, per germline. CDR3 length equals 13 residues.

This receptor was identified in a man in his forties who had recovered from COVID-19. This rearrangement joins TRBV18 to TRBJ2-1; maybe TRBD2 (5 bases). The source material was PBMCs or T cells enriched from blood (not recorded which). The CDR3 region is CASSPEGYNEQFF. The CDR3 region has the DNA TGTGCCAGCTCACCAGAGGGTTACAATGAGCAGTTCTTC.